The T cell receptor (beta chain) described here comes from a study of blood T cell repertoires in COVID-19. Clones were read by immunoSEQ multiplex PCR, and TCRdb kept only the in-frame ones, dropping some. Of around 200,000 clones in the sample, more than 85% were seen once. Germline CDR1 reads MNHEY; CDR2 reads SVGAGI. This CDR3 is 14 amino acids long. V gave up 7 bases and J gave up 4 bases; unmatched junction bases: 4. The sequencing sample was made of peripheral blood. The chain uses TRBV6-5 and TRBJ1-5; TRBD1 agrees at 10 bases. This receptor was obtained from a man aged 40-49 years with acute or convalescent COVID-19. The CDR3 coding sequence is TGTGCCAGCAAGGGGGACAGGGGAAATCAGCCCCAGCATTTT. Translated: CASKGDRGNQPQHF.